This T cell receptor beta chain was obtained from a study of CD8+ T cells in alopecia areata. Whole-study context: Scalp area affected, as a percentage, set the severity score of treated patients. Overall study results and limits: Scalp samples also yield sequences from resident alphabeta T cells of normal skin. Whether baseline CD8+ expansion is linked to response remains uncertain, given a single nonresponder.

Extraction and reverse transcription of RNA yielded cDNA as the sequencing template. Produced via immunoSEQ multiplex PCR; TCRdb's table is partial and in-frame only. The table lists just over 150,000 clones, about three fifths of them singletons. After removal of 4 bases from V and 3 bases from J, the junction contained 6 bases not matched to a gene. The length of the CDR3 is 14 residues. Germline V gives CDR1 SGHRS, CDR2 YFSETQ. The treatment here: oral pan-JAK inhibitor, 5-10 mg twice daily. The sorting of PBMCs gave CD4+ and CD8+ T cells. Details on this clone: The antigen remains undetermined.

Sample: CD4+ T cells sorted from blood, taken at week 4, from a patient treated with tofacitinib. The rearrangement joins TRBV5-1 to TRBJ2-7; the match to TRBD1 covers 8 bases. The clonotype was recovered from a human donor with alopecia areata. CDR3 DNA: TGCGCCAGCAGCCGGACAGGGTATGGCTACGAGCAGTACTTC. Protein product: CASSRTGYGYEQYF.